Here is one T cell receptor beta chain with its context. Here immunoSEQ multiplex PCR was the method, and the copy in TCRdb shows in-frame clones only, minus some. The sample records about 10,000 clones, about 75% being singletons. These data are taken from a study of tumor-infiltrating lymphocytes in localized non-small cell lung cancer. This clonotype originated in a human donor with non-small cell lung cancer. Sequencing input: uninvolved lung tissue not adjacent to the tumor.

The CDR3 DNA sequence: TGTGCCAGCAGTGTAACCGGGACAGGCACAGATACGCAGTATTTT. Its protein product is CASSVTGTGTDTQYF. The chain employs TRBV25-1 and TRBJ2-3, with 7 bases fitting TRBD1. The germline V gene encodes CDR1 MGHDK and CDR2 SYGVNS. The CDR3 spans 15 residues. J was trimmed by 1 base and V by 4 bases; bases with no gene match: 5.